These 26 T cell receptor beta chains were sequenced from one sample in a study of blood T cell repertoires in COVID-19 (TCRdb year 2020). The library was built by means of the immunoSEQ multiplex PCR assay. Sourced from immuneACCESS, this table was stored by TCRdb with only in-frame sequences that have V and J called. A share of the clones is absent; for the studies checked, an unresolved V gene accounts for under half, and the remainder has no known explanation. Across this sample there are about 100,000 clones, with more than 70% seen only once. Approximately 10% of the sample is in the top ten clones. Source material: peripheral blood. These receptors all come from a woman aged 25 to 39 with acute or convalescent COVID-19.

The chain carries TRBV5-6 and TRBJ2-1, with D possibly TRBD2 on 5 matching bases. This CDR3 is 16 amino acids long. Trimming removed 6 bases at V and 0 bases at J, with 16 bases between. Germline V gives CDR1 SGHDT, CDR2 YYEEEE. CDR3 bases: TGTGCCAGCACATCCCTAGGAGGTAGCTCCTACAATGAGCAGTTCTTC. Translation: CASTSLGGSSYNEQFF.

The sample holds a few counts of this clone. The gene calls are TRBV6-5 and TRBJ2-2, with 7 bases fitting TRBD2. Germline V gene lookup returns CDR1 MNHEY and CDR2 SVGAGI. The CDR3 contains 15 residues. After removal of 7 bases from V and 2 bases from J, the junction contained 7 bases not matched to a gene. The CDR3 sequence: CASTPWGGNTGELFF. The CDR3 DNA is TGTGCCAGCACTCCCTGGGGGGGAAACACCGGGGAGCTGTTTTTT.

V gene TRBV27 combines with J gene TRBJ1-2; 9 bases are shared with TRBD1. The ends lost 4 bases at V and 6 bases at J; junction bases unmatched: 3. CDR3 length: 13 residues. The germline V gene has CDR1 MNHEY and CDR2 SMNVEV (reference sequence). CDR3: CASSSGQGDGYTF. The DNA for the CDR3 is TGTGCCAGCAGTTCGGGACAGGGTGATGGCTACACCTTC.

In its sample, this clone was seen once. The V gene is TRBV7-3, the J gene TRBJ2-3; 7 nucleotides match TRBD2. Trimming took 5 bases from V and 3 from J; bases not matched to a gene: 11. The CDR3 loop spans 16 amino acids. The germline gives CDR1 SGHTA, CDR2 FQGTGA. The CDR3 loop reads CASSPRPGGSTDTQYF. In DNA form, the CDR3 reads TGTGCCAGCAGCCCCCGTCCCGGGGGGTCGACAGATACGCAGTATTTT.

This clone has a single count. This chain connects TRBV14 to TRBJ2-2, with 9 bases lining up with TRBD2. The CDR3 loop spans 16 amino acids. Germline CDR1 is SGHDN and CDR2 is FVKESK. Losses at the gene ends were 4 bases for V and 7 bases for J; bases not matched to a gene: 10. The CDR3 region is CASSRWLAGKGGELFF. The CDR3 DNA sequence: TGTGCCAGCAGCCGTTGGCTAGCGGGGAAAGGCGGGGAGCTGTTTTTT.

In its sample, this clone was seen once. The genes are TRBV5-1 and TRBJ1-1, with 10 bases that match TRBD1. The CDR3 runs 14 residues. V lost 4 bases, J lost 3 bases, and 3 bases stayed unmatched. CDR1 and CDR2 (germline): SGHRS, YFSETQ. CDR3 sequence (DNA): TGCGCCAGCAGCACCGGACAGGGGGACACTGAAGCTTTCTTT. This codes for CASSTGQGDTEAFF.

The chain joins TRBV28 to TRBJ1-1; 7 positions agree with TRBD1. The J segment lost 2 bases and the V segment lost 5 bases, leaving 11 bases of the junction unmatched. Germline V lookup: CDR1 MDHEN, CDR2 SYDVKM. The CDR3 has 16 amino acids. The DNA of the CDR3 is TGTGCCAGCAGTCTCCTCGGGACAGCAAGCAACACTGAAGCTTTCTTT. Translated: CASSLLGTASNTEAFF.

The chain joins TRBV7-9 to TRBJ1-4; TRBD1 aligns across 10 bases. The germline V gene has CDR1 SEHNR and CDR2 FQNEAQ (reference sequence). The CDR3 has 18 amino acids. V trimming: 3 bases; J trimming: 8 bases; junction bases outside the gene matches: 15. The CDR3 here is CASSFPGQGGDKGEKLFF. In nucleotides, the CDR3 is TGTGCCAGCAGCTTCCCCGGACAGGGGGGCGACAAAGGGGAAAAACTGTTTTTT. The variable domain in full, with the rest retrieved from reference TRBV7-9 and TRBJ1-4, is DTGVSQNPRHKITKRGQNVTFRCDPISEHNRLYWYRQTLGQGPEFLTYFQNEAQLEKSRLLSDRFSAERPKGSFSTLEIQRTEQGDSAMYLCASSFPGQGGDKGEKLFFGSGTQLSVL.

The chain couples TRBV5-6 to TRBJ1-4; 7 bases agree with TRBD1. The CDR3 consists of 14 residues. J lost 4 bases, V lost 4 bases, and 4 bases had no gene match. The V gene's germline CDR1 is SGHDT and CDR2 YYEEEE. Here the CDR3 DNA reads TGTGCCAGCAGCCGGGACAGCCGTAATGAAAAACTGTTTTTT. Translated, it gives CASSRDSRNEKLFF.

The chain recombines TRBV2 with TRBJ1-1, with D unclear. The V end lost 6 bases, the J end lost 1 base, and 15 bases lay between the germline ends. CDR1 is SNHLY, CDR2 FYNNEI, per germline. The CDR3 length is 15 residues. The CDR3 nucleotides are TGTGCCAGCAGACAAGTATGGGCAGGGAACACTGAAGCTTTCTTT. Protein product: CASRQVWAGNTEAFF. The full variable domain, its missing parts supplied by reference TRBV2 and TRBJ1-1, is EPEVTQTPSHQVTQMGQEVILRCVPISNHLYFYWYRQILGQKVEFLVSFYNNEISEKSEIFDDQFSVERPDGSNFTLKIRSTKLEDSAMYFCASRQVWAGNTEAFFGQGTRLTVV.

This chain joins TRBV27 and TRBJ1-4; D unresolved. Trimming stripped 6 bases from V and 3 bases from J, with 11 bases between. This CDR3 contains 14 residues. Germline V lookup: CDR1 MNHEY, CDR2 SMNVEV (reference sequence). As DNA, the CDR3 is TGTGCCAGCAGCCTAGGGAGATCTAATGAAAAACTGTTTTTT. Translated: CASSLGRSNEKLFF.

The chain has TRBV6-6 and TRBJ1-1; 7 bases line up with TRBD1. V dropped 6 bases and J dropped 11; count of bases not matched to a gene: 6. The germline CDR1 and CDR2 sequences are MNHNY and SVGAGI (reference sequence). CDR3 size: 11 residues. The CDR3 DNA follows: TGTGCCAGCAGGGAGACAGGGTCGGCTTTCTTT. Amino acid sequence: CASRETGSAFF.

This clone was observed once. The chain uses TRBV28 and TRBJ1-5; TRBD1 matches 12 bases. From germline, CDR1 is MDHEN and CDR2 SYDVKM. The CDR3 consists of 16 residues. Trimming took 6 bases from V and 3 from J; bases not matched to a gene: 6. Written as DNA, the CDR3 is TGTGCCAGCAGACCGGGACAGGGGGCCCTCAATCAGCCCCAGCATTTT. This codes for CASRPGQGALNQPQHF.

The chain links TRBV2 to TRBJ1-2, with 7 bases matching TRBD1. The germline gives CDR1 SNHLY, CDR2 FYNNEI. J gave up 4 bases and V 8 bases, and 1 base lay outside the gene matches. The CDR3 consists of 11 residues. Written as DNA, the CDR3 is TGTGCCAGCGGGGACAGCTATGGCTACACCTTC. It codes for CASGDSYGYTF.

The CDR3 DNA reads as TGTGCCAGCAGCATAAGGACAGGGGTAGGTTCCTACGAGCAGTACTTC. Its translation: CASSIRTGVGSYEQYF. The chain has TRBV11-3 and TRBJ2-7, with 9 bases identical to TRBD1. CDR1 is SGHNT and CDR2 is YENEEA in the germline V gene. This CDR3 is 16 amino acids long. V gave up 5 bases and J gave up 1 base; unmatched junction bases: 9.

The chain uses TRBV7-6 and TRBJ2-2; D is undetermined. V was trimmed by 2 bases and J by 8 bases, leaving 3 bases between them. The CDR3 contains 11 residues. Germline loops: CDR1 SGHVS, CDR2 FNYEAQ. The CDR3 loop reads CASSLSGELFF. DNA of the CDR3: TGTGCCAGCAGCTTATCGGGGGAGCTGTTTTTT.

The V and J genes are TRBV28 and TRBJ2-7; TRBD1 might be the D (6 bases). Germline CDR1 is MDHEN and CDR2 is SYDVKM. CDR3 length: 19 residues. V was clipped by 5 bases and J by 1 base, with 27 bases between them. The chain's CDR3 is CASSPRTGFLGPSSYEQYF. DNA for the CDR3: TGTGCCAGCAGTCCCCGCACAGGGTTCCTCGGGCCTTCGTCCTACGAGCAGTACTTC.

The CDR3 DNA follows: TGTGCCAGCAGTGGAGAGGGGGCGGACGTACCCTACCGCTCCTACGAGCAGTACTTC. Residues: CASSGEGADVPYRSYEQYF. The J gene is TRBJ2-7, the V gene TRBV2; TRBD1 matches 7 bases. Germline lookup yields CDR1 SNHLY and CDR2 FYNNEI. V lost 4 bases, J lost 0 bases, and 18 bases stayed unmatched. CDR3 length: 19 amino acids.

V gene TRBV24-1 combines with J gene TRBJ2-7, with TRBD2 identical over 8 bases. The trim removed 9 bases at V and 2 bases at J, leaving 11 bases unmatched. Germline CDR1 reads KGHDR; CDR2 reads SFDVKD. The CDR3 extends over 15 amino acids. The DNA for the CDR3 is TGTGCCACCGCGCCGGGAGGGACTATGACCTACGAGCAGTACTTC. Translating gives CATAPGGTMTYEQYF.

The rearrangement uses TRBV7-2 and TRBJ2-2; tentatively, D is TRBD1 (5 bases). Germline V lookup: CDR1 SGHTA, CDR2 FQGNSA. The CDR3 covers 15 residues. Trimming shortened V by 6 bases and J by 1 base, and 12 bases separated the two germline ends. CDR3 amino acids: CASSFKTGNTGELFF. In nucleotides, the CDR3 is TGTGCCAGCAGTTTTAAAACAGGGAACACCGGGGAGCTGTTTTTT.

This chain joins TRBV27 and TRBJ2-2; D remains ambiguous. CDR3 size: 14 residues. From germline, CDR1 is MNHEY and CDR2 SMNVEV (reference sequence). V lost 5 bases and J lost 4, with 11 bases in between. The CDR3 loop is CASSPYLATGELFF. CDR3 sequence (DNA): TGTGCCAGCAGTCCCTATTTAGCCACCGGGGAGCTGTTTTTT.

In DNA, the CDR3 is TGCGCCAGCAGCCCTCTGAGTGAGGCGGGCTCTGGAAACACCATATATTTT. This gives the protein CASSPLSEAGSGNTIYF. V and J are TRBV5-1 and TRBJ1-3; unclear D gene. This CDR3 comprises 17 residues. Trimming cost V 4 bases and J 0 bases, with 17 bases left between them. CDR1 is SGHRS, CDR2 YFSETQ, per germline.

The chain has TRBV18 and TRBJ1-1; 7 nucleotides agree with TRBD1. There are 14 residues in the CDR3. Looked up from germline, CDR1 is KGHSH and CDR2 is LQKENI. V lost 4 bases, J lost 6 bases, and 8 bases stayed unmatched. For the CDR3, the DNA is TGTGCCAGCTCACTTAATCCGGGACAGTCTGAAGCTTTCTTT. Its protein is CASSLNPGQSEAFF.

The V call is TRBV7-3, the J call TRBJ1-5; a weak D match, TRBD1 (6 bases). The germline V gene has CDR1 SGHTA and CDR2 FQGTGA. The CDR3 sequence is 13 residues long. Trimming stripped 3 bases from V and 5 bases from J, with 8 bases between. CDR3 loop: CASSLDRDQPQHF. The DNA for the CDR3 is TGTGCCAGCAGCTTGGACAGAGATCAGCCCCAGCATTTT.

The chain has TRBV25-1 and TRBJ1-2, with D possibly being TRBD1 (6 bases). The CDR3 runs to 14 residues. CDR1 is MGHDK and CDR2 is SYGVNS in the germline V gene. The ends were cut back, 3 bases at V and 2 bases at J, with 10 bases in the middle. The CDR3 bases are TGTGCCAGCAGTGACCTCGGGACAAACTATGGCTACACCTTC. Its protein is CASSDLGTNYGYTF.

The chain's CDR3 is CASSSGTYGYTF. As DNA, the CDR3 is TGTGCCAGCAGCTCGGGGACATATGGCTACACCTTC. The genes are TRBV7-9 and TRBJ1-2, with D tentatively TRBD1 (6 bases). Germline loops: CDR1 SEHNR, CDR2 FQNEAQ (reference sequence). This CDR3 is built from 12 residues. V was cut by 4 bases and J by 5 bases, with 8 bases left in between.